The next 27 T cell receptor beta chains were all read from a single sample in a study of shared clonotypes between healthy human individuals. This table comes from immunoSEQ multiplex PCR, and its TCRdb copy is limited to in-frame clones, with some not included. The sample yields roughly 700,000 clones, 90% seen once. The sequenced sample was memory CD8+ T cells from PBMCs. The subset here: CD45RO+ cells pooled with CCR7-negative TemRA cells. Receptors were obtained from a man between 18 and 29 years old in good health. Some clones in this sample may be carry-over from other donors' samples.

This chain uses TRBV6-5 with TRBJ1-5, with D maybe TRBD1 (6 bases). The germline CDR1 and CDR2 sequences are MNHEY and SVGAGI. CDR3 size: 14 residues. V shed 0 bases and J shed 7 bases, with 10 bases lying between them. CDR3 in amino acids: CASSYSGGHQPQHF. The CDR3 region has the DNA TGTGCCAGCAGTTACTCGGGGGGCCACCAGCCCCAGCATTTT.

This clone was observed a single time. This sequence joins TRBV29-1 and TRBJ2-1; D might be TRBD2 (5 bases). Germline CDR1 is SQVTM and CDR2 is ANQGSEA. Trimming left V 6 bases short and J 0 bases short, with 18 bases between. The CDR3 covers 16 residues. CDR3 nucleotide sequence: TGCAGCGTCCACGCGGGCAGAGAAAGCTCCTACAATGAGCAGTTCTTC. It is translated as CSVHAGRESSYNEQFF.

This chain uses TRBV5-1 with TRBJ2-2; D not resolved. The germline V gene has CDR1 SGHRS and CDR2 YFSETQ. The V end lost 0 bases, the J end lost 0 bases, and 15 bases lay between the germline ends. This CDR3 comprises 18 residues. In DNA, the CDR3 is TGCGCCAGCAGCTTGGTACAGCCCCCCGACGCGAACACCGGGGAGCTGTTTTTT. Its translation: CASSLVQPPDANTGELFF.

The V call is TRBV7-9, the J call TRBJ2-6; D gene uncertain. The CDR3 sequence is 12 residues long. Germline V gives CDR1 SEHNR, CDR2 FQNEAQ (reference sequence). Trimming removed 8 bases at V and 2 bases at J, with 4 bases between. CDR3 DNA sequence: TGTGCCAGCCGGGCTGGGGCCAACGTCCTGACTTTC. Protein product: CASRAGANVLTF.

In nucleotides, the CDR3 is TGTGCCAGCAGCCCTTGGCGGCTAGCGGGAGAATACGAGCAGTACTTC. Protein: CASSPWRLAGEYEQYF. This sequence joins TRBV14 and TRBJ2-7, with 10 bases aligning to TRBD2. Germline V lookup: CDR1 SGHDN, CDR2 FVKESK. With 4 bases clipped from V and 4 bases from J, the junction kept 10 bases outside the gene matches. The length of the CDR3 is 16 residues.

The CDR3 nucleotides are TGCGCCAGCAGCTTGGCTGGAATGGGTAGGCAGTACTTC. It codes for CASSLAGMGRQYF. The chain employs TRBV5-1 and TRBJ2-7; D unresolved. Trimming pared 0 bases from V and 9 bases from J, leaving 13 bases between. From germline, CDR1 is SGHRS and CDR2 YFSETQ. CDR3 length: 13 amino acids.

The genes are TRBV7-9 and TRBJ1-2; possibly TRBD1 for D (5 bases). The germline gives CDR1 SEHNR, CDR2 FQNEAQ (reference sequence). This CDR3 has 14 residues. Trimming left V 1 base short and J 8 bases short, with 14 bases between. In DNA form, the CDR3 reads TGTGCCAGCAGCTTAGTAGCAGGGTGGGACGGCTACACCTTC. The encoded protein is CASSLVAGWDGYTF. Drawing the rest from reference TRBV7-9 and TRBJ1-2, the complete variable domain is DTGVSQNPRHKITKRGQNVTFRCDPISEHNRLYWYRQTLGQGPEFLTYFQNEAQLEKSRLLSDRFSAERPKGSFSTLEIQRTEQGDSAMYLCASSLVAGWDGYTFGSGTRLTVV.

The chain employs TRBV19 and TRBJ1-5, with a tentative D call TRBD1 (5 bases). The CDR3 is 14 amino acids. V was trimmed by 3 bases and J by 5 bases, leaving 11 bases between them. Germline values: CDR1 LNHDA, CDR2 SQIVND (reference sequence). The DNA for the CDR3 is TGTGCCAGTAGTATCCGGGACTTTCATCAGCCCCAGCATTTT. Its translation: CASSIRDFHQPQHF.

This clone has a handful of counts. The J gene is TRBJ1-1, the V gene TRBV11-1; 8 nucleotides align to TRBD1. CDR3 length: 13 residues. CDR1 SGHAT and CDR2 FQDESV come from the germline V gene (reference sequence). V lost 5 bases to trimming and J lost 6 bases; unmatched junction nucleotides: 5. The CDR3 sequence is CASSLPDRAEAFF. In DNA form, the CDR3 reads TGTGCCAGCAGCCTACCGGACAGGGCTGAAGCTTTCTTT. Using reference TRBV11-1 and TRBJ1-1 for the parts outside the CDR3, the full variable domain is EAEVAQSPRYKITEKSQAVAFWCDPISGHATLYWYRQILGQGPELLVQFQDESVVDDSQLPKDRFSAERLKGVDSTLKIQPAELGDSAMYLCASSLPDRAEAFFGQGTRLTVV.

The V and J genes are TRBV7-9 and TRBJ2-7; 8 nucleotides match TRBD2. Germline trimming cut 5 bases from V and 3 bases from J; bases unmatched to any gene: 15. This CDR3 comprises 17 residues. The germline V gene encodes CDR1 SEHNR and CDR2 FQNEAQ (reference sequence). DNA of the CDR3: TGTGCCAGCAGCCCCGGTCCGCTAGCGGGTATTATCTACGAGCAGTACTTC. Translating gives CASSPGPLAGIIYEQYF.

J is TRBJ1-4 and V is TRBV4-1; D remains unclear. The CDR3 has 12 residues. CDR1 and CDR2 from the germline V gene are MGHRA and YSYEKL. V shed 0 bases and J shed 10 bases, with 6 bases lying between them. The CDR3 DNA is TGCGCCAGCAGCCAAGATAACAGAAAACTGTTTTTT. Translated: CASSQDNRKLFF.

On this clone: The sample contains more than one DNA sequence encoding this CDR3. CDR3 in amino acids: CASSESGGTGELFF. The CDR3 region has the DNA TGCGCCAGCAGTGAGTCGGGGGGCACCGGGGAGCTGTTTTTT. The J gene is TRBJ2-2, the V gene TRBV10-1; tentatively, D is TRBD2 (6 bases). V lost 0 bases and J 4 bases, leaving 6 bases between the germline ends. This CDR3 region has 14 residues. The germline V gene has CDR1 WNHNN and CDR2 SYGVQD (reference sequence).

The chain uses TRBV4-1 and TRBJ2-1, with TRBD1 identical over 8 bases. J gave up 15 bases and V 3 bases, and 7 bases lay outside the gene matches. This CDR3 contains 12 residues. Germline V gene sequence: CDR1 MGHRA, CDR2 YSYEKL. The CDR3 sequence is CASSHAQGGSFF. The DNA for the CDR3 is TGCGCCAGCAGCCATGCACAGGGGGGTTCGTTCTTC.

The rearrangement links TRBV5-1 to TRBJ2-7, with D perhaps TRBD1 or TRBD2 (5 bases each). The CDR3 has 14 residues. Deletions cut 2 bases from V and 0 bases from J, with 9 bases between. Germline CDR1 and CDR2: SGHRS and YFSETQ. CDR3 sequence (DNA): TGCGCCAGCAGCTTAGAGGGGAACTCCTACGAGCAGTACTTC. Its translation is CASSLEGNSYEQYF.

J is TRBJ1-1 and V is TRBV9, with D tentatively TRBD1 (6 bases). Trimming took off 3 bases at V and 8 bases at J, with 14 bases between the two ends. In germline, CDR1 is SGDLS, CDR2 YYNGEE. The CDR3 length is 13 residues. The CDR3 nucleotides are TGTGCCAGCAGCGAGACAGGTAACCTCGAAGCTTTCTTT. It specifies CASSETGNLEAFF.

The chain has TRBV4-1 and TRBJ2-3; TRBD1 aligns across 10 bases. Per germline, CDR1 MGHRA and CDR2 YSYEKL. The CDR3 has 16 amino acids. V trimming: 4 bases; J trimming: 2 bases; junction bases outside the gene matches: 6. Here the CDR3 DNA reads TGCGCCAGCAGCCGACCCGGGACAGGGGACACAGATACGCAGTATTTT. It specifies CASSRPGTGDTDTQYF.

This chain uses TRBV6-5 with TRBJ2-2; 11 positions agree with TRBD2. The germline CDR1 and CDR2 sequences are MNHEY and SVGAGI. Losses at the gene ends were 6 bases for V and 4 bases for J; bases not matched to a gene: 4. This CDR3 is 15 amino acids long. CDR3: CASRPLAGGTGELFF. DNA for the CDR3: TGTGCCAGCAGACCCCTAGCGGGAGGCACCGGGGAGCTGTTTTTT.

In its sample, this clone was seen once. The rearrangement uses TRBV28 and TRBJ2-5; D gene uncertain. Germline V gene data show CDR1 as MDHEN and CDR2 as SYDVKM. Trimming shortened V by 5 bases and J by 5 bases, and 21 bases separated the two germline ends. CDR3 length: 16 residues. CDR3 nucleotide sequence: TGTGCCAGCAGTCCCCCCGCTAGATACGATGGGGAGACCCAGTACTTC. This translates into CASSPPARYDGETQYF.

This rearrangement joins TRBV6-6 to TRBJ1-2; 9 bases align to TRBD1. V lost 5 bases, J lost 4 bases, and 8 bases stayed unmatched. This CDR3 contains 15 residues. Germline V gene sequence: CDR1 MNHNY, CDR2 SVGAGI (reference sequence). CDR3 nucleotides: TGTGCCAGCAGTCCCAGACAGGGGGTCGGCTATGGCTACACCTTC. Its protein is CASSPRQGVGYGYTF.

The chain recombines TRBV7-2 with TRBJ2-3, with D perhaps matching TRBD2 (6 bases). The CDR3 length is 18 residues. Trimming shortened V by 0 bases and J by 2 bases, and 18 bases separated the two germline ends. CDR1 is SGHTA, CDR2 FQGNSA, per germline. The CDR3 loop is CASSLAGGPTQYTDTQYF. CDR3 nucleotides: TGTGCCAGCAGCTTAGCGGGGGGACCCACCCAGTACACAGATACGCAGTATTTT.

This clone appeared once. The J gene is TRBJ1-3, the V gene TRBV11-2, with D tentatively TRBD1 (5 bases). Germline V lookup: CDR1 SGHAT, CDR2 FQNNGV. V was pared by 3 bases and J by 7 bases, with 13 bases between. The CDR3 sequence is 14 residues long. CDR3 nucleotides: TGTGCCAGCAGCTTGGGGGGGAGCTTTAACACCATATATTTT. Translation: CASSLGGSFNTIYF.

As to this clone: This specimen includes other DNA sequences encoding the same CDR3. The J gene is TRBJ2-7, the V gene TRBV28; possibly TRBD2 for D (5 bases). In germline, CDR1 is MDHEN, CDR2 SYDVKM. This CDR3 has 14 residues. The ends were cut back, 3 bases at V and 1 base at J, with 10 bases in the middle. DNA of the CDR3: TGTGCCAGCAGTTTGAGTCCGGGGTCCTACGAGCAGTACTTC. Amino acids: CASSLSPGSYEQYF.

About this clone: The sample has other DNA sequences that encode this CDR3 too. The chain combines TRBV25-1 with TRBJ2-7; possibly TRBD1 for D (6 bases). The length of the CDR3 is 13 residues. Per germline, CDR1 MGHDK and CDR2 SYGVNS. V lost 3 bases and J lost 4, with 10 bases in between. The CDR3 loop is CASSEGRGYEQYF. DNA of the CDR3: TGTGCCAGCAGTGAGGGCAGGGGTTACGAGCAGTACTTC.

The chain joins TRBV28 to TRBJ2-5; D remains unclear. The V end lost 1 base, the J end lost 5 bases, and 14 bases lay between the germline ends. In germline, CDR1 is MDHEN, CDR2 SYDVKM. The CDR3 runs 15 residues. The CDR3 region is CASSLFFGGPETQYF. The CDR3 DNA is TGTGCCAGCAGTTTATTTTTCGGCGGCCCCGAGACCCAGTACTTC.

The chain is built from TRBV27 and TRBJ1-1; D unresolved. Germline CDR1 and CDR2: MNHEY and SMNVEV (reference sequence). This CDR3 contains 15 residues. The ends were cut back, 2 bases at V and 3 bases at J, with 13 bases in the middle. In DNA form, the CDR3 reads TGTGCCAGCAGTTTAAAAGTTGGGAGAGACACTGAAGCTTTCTTT. It encodes CASSLKVGRDTEAFF.

The V gene is TRBV7-9, the J gene TRBJ2-5; D gene uncertain. This CDR3 has 11 residues. Germline CDR1 is SEHNR and CDR2 is FQNEAQ (reference sequence). V dropped 5 bases and J dropped 10 bases, with 11 bases sitting between them. The CDR3, as DNA: TGTGCCAGCAGCCCTAATCGGAACCAGTACTTC. This translates into CASSPNRNQYF.

This clone has just one count. The V call is TRBV27, the J call TRBJ2-2, with TRBD1 matching over 10 bases. The germline V gene encodes CDR1 MNHEY and CDR2 SMNVEV (reference sequence). CDR3 length equals 15 residues. V shed 5 bases and J 4 bases; nucleotides not matched to a gene: 4. The CDR3 nucleotides read TGTGCCAGCAGTCCGACAGGGGGCGTCACCGGGGAGCTGTTTTTT. Encoded protein: CASSPTGGVTGELFF.